This is a list of T cell receptor beta chains from one sample in a study of metastatic and nonmetastatic thyroid tumors. Using MiXCR, TCRdb re-called clones from the PCR reads. This table holds 8,000 to 10,000 clones, under 25% found once. The sequencing sample was made of adjacent normal tissue. The source of these receptors is a female donor with papillary thyroid cancer or a benign thyroid nodule (not recorded which). Some clones in this sample may be carry-over from other donors' samples. The CDR3 runs from the conserved cysteine through the conserved F or W. The order of the fields is clone size, D gene, J gene, V gene, CDR3 DNA, CDR3 protein. D genes are given only for firm matches. Size is stated for part of the rows, as once, few or many counts, or as a class when the clone is expanded.

medium-sized	-	TRBJ1-2	TRBV27	TGTGCCAGCGTGGGCCCTTATGGCTACACCTTC	CASVGPYGYTF
-	TRBD2	TRBJ2-5	TRBV6-6	TGTGCCAGCAGTTACGGGGGGGGCCAAGAGACCCAGTACTTC	CASSYGGGQETQYF
medium-sized	TRBD2	TRBJ2-7	TRBV19	TGTGCCAGTAGTAGAGGACTAGCGGGGGGGTCTCCCTACGAGCAGTACTTC	CASSRGLAGGSPYEQYF
few	TRBD2	TRBJ2-2	TRBV18	TGTGCCATCTCACCATCTAGCGGGGGAGTACTGCCCGGGGAGCTGTTTTTT	CAISPSSGGVLPGELFF
medium-sized	-	TRBJ1-2	TRBV12-3/TRBV12-4	TGTGCCAGCAGTTTAGGATCTTCCTCGTGGTCAAGTACCTTC	CASSLGSSSWSSTF
medium-sized	-	TRBJ2-2	TRBV2	TGTGCCACCGCGAAGGGCCACACCGGGGAGCTGTTTTTT	CATAKGHTGELFF
medium-sized	-	TRBJ1-1	TRBV28	TGTGCCAGCAGGAGGGACGCAAAGAACACTGAAGCTTTCTTT	CASRRDAKNTEAFF
medium-sized	-	TRBJ1-6	TRBV2	TGTGCCAGCAGTGATCCGCGGGATAATTCACCCCTCCACTTT	CASSDPRDNSPLHF
many	-	TRBJ1-2	TRBV29-1	TGCAGCGCAGAGGGACTGAACTATGGCTACACCTTC	CSAEGLNYGYTF
few	TRBD2	TRBJ2-1	TRBV28	TGTGCCAGCAGTAAGCAACTAGCGGGAGGCCACAATGAGCAGTTCTTC	CASSKQLAGGHNEQFF
medium-sized	-	TRBJ2-3	TRBV12-3/TRBV12-4	TGTGCCAGCAGTTTTTTCAGCGGAAGCACAGATACGCAGTATTTT	CASSFFSGSTDTQYF
few	-	TRBJ2-5	TRBV12-3/TRBV12-4	TGTGCCAGCAGCTTTTCTGGAATGGTTAAAGAGACCCAGTACTTC	CASSFSGMVKETQYF
few	-	TRBJ1-2	TRBV2	TGTGCCAGCAGTTACAGCTATGGCTACACCTTC	CASSYSYGYTF
many	TRBD1	TRBJ1-5	TRBV19	TGTGCCAGTGAGGGGGCCCATCAGCCCCAGCATTTT	CASEGAHQPQHF
many	-	TRBJ2-3	TRBV13	TGTGCCAGCAGCCCAGGACACCGCACAGATACGCAGTATTTT	CASSPGHRTDTQYF
many	TRBD2	TRBJ2-7	TRBV27	TGTGCCAGCAGTCAGGCCGAGGGGACTAGCGGAGCCCCTTACGAGCAGTACTTC	CASSQAEGTSGAPYEQYF
many	TRBD1	TRBJ2-5	TRBV20-1	TGCAGTGCATCTACAGGGGGCTGGGAGACCCAGTACTTC	CSASTGGWETQYF
many	-	TRBJ1-3	TRBV3-1	TGTGCCAGCAGCCAAGGGATAGCTGGAAACACCATATATTTT	CASSQGIAGNTIYF
-	-	TRBJ2-2	TRBV7-3	TGCGCCAGCAGCCCCTGGGGGGCAGAAACCGGGGATCTGTTTTTT	CASSPWGAETGDLFF
-	-	TRBJ2-7	TRBV7-8	TGTGCCAGCAGCGCGATGACTAGTTCCGAGCAGTACTTC	CASSAMTSSEQYF
-	-	TRBJ2-2	TRBV24-1	TGTGCCACCAGTGATCTACGGGACTCAACCGGGGAGCTGTTTTTT	CATSDLRDSTGELFF
-	TRBD1	TRBJ2-1	TRBV6-1	TGTGCCAGCAGTCTTTCAGGGGGCAAATTCTACAATGAGCAGTTCTTC	CASSLSGGKFYNEQFF
-	-	TRBJ1-1	TRBV5-1	TGCGCCAGCAGCTGGGGGGGGGCTGAAGCTTTCTTT	CASSWGGAEAFF
many	-	TRBJ2-7	TRBV4-3	TGCGCCAGCAGCCAAGAACAGACAGCCCTCTCCTACGAGCAGTACTTC	CASSQEQTALSYEQYF
many	-	TRBJ1-2	TRBV19	TGTGCCAGTAGCGAGACCGGGAACTATGGCTACACCTTC	CASSETGNYGYTF
medium-sized	-	TRBJ2-5	TRBV12-3/TRBV12-4	TGTGCCAGCAAACAGACTGTGCAAGAGACCCAGTACTTC	CASKQTVQETQYF
medium-sized	-	TRBJ1-1	TRBV28	TGTGCCAGCAGTTTGATAGGGAGCCCTGAAGCTTTCTTT	CASSLIGSPEAFF
many	TRBD1	TRBJ1-4	TRBV7-2	TGTGCCAGCAGCCCACAGGGGCCTTTAGGAAAACTGTTTTTT	CASSPQGPLGKLFF
many	TRBD2	TRBJ2-1	TRBV11-3	TGTGCCAGCAGCCCCGGGACTAGCGGGTACAATGAGCAGTTCTTC	CASSPGTSGYNEQFF
-	-	TRBJ1-6	TRBV3-1	TGTGCCAGCAGCCAAGTCGGGCGGGAAAATTCACCCCTCCACTTT	CASSQVGRENSPLHF
once	TRBD2	TRBJ2-2	TRBV20-1	TGCAGTGCTAGGGAAATTGGACTAGCGGGAGGGCCAGGGACCGGGGAGCTGTTTTTT	CSAREIGLAGGPGTGELFF
few	-	TRBJ1-2	TRBV7-2	TGTGCCAGTAGATTGACAAATCGAGGCTACACCTTC	CASRLTNRGYTF
-	-	TRBJ1-2	TRBV30	TGTGCCTGGAGGATGCAGGCCAGTTGGGGCTACACCTTC	CAWRMQASWGYTF
-	-	TRBJ2-7	TRBV20-1	TGCAGTGCTAGAGACCTGGGGAGCTACGAGCAGTACTTC	CSARDLGSYEQYF
medium-sized	-	TRBJ2-3	TRBV2	TGTGCCAGCAGTGCATTAGCGGCGAACACAGATACGCAGTATTTT	CASSALAANTDTQYF
many	-	TRBJ2-6	TRBV3-1	TGTGCCAGCAGCCAACCAGGGTACGGGGCCAACGTCCTGACTTTC	CASSQPGYGANVLTF
medium-sized	-	TRBJ1-5	TRBV6-2/TRBV6-3	TGTGCCAGCCGGGGGCAGGGCAATAATCAGCCCCAGCATTTT	CASRGQGNNQPQHF
medium-sized	-	TRBJ2-2	TRBV28	TGTGCCAGCAGTTTGGGCCAGAGAGTAACCGGGGAGCTGTTTTTT	CASSLGQRVTGELFF
medium-sized	-	TRBJ2-7	TRBV12-3/TRBV12-4	TGTGCCAGCAGAAGGGACGGCGCCTACGAGCAGTACTTC	CASRRDGAYEQYF
many	TRBD1	TRBJ1-5	TRBV20-1	TGCAGTGTTTCGACAGGGACGAGCAATCAGCCCCAGCATTTT	CSVSTGTSNQPQHF
-	TRBD1	TRBJ1-1	TRBV2	TGTGCCAGCAACCTACAGGGGGGAACCGATGCTTTCTTT	CASNLQGGTDAFF
few	-	TRBJ1-1	TRBV12-3/TRBV12-4	TGTGCCAGCAGTTTCAAGGCCCCGAACACTGAAGCTTTCTTT	CASSFKAPNTEAFF
few	TRBD1	TRBJ1-2	TRBV5-1	TGCGACAGCAGCTTGGACCCGGACAGGGGTGCCTACACCTTC	CDSSLDPDRGAYTF
medium-sized	-	TRBJ2-3	TRBV11-2	TGTGCCAGCAGCCCAGGACCTAGGGATACGCAGTATTTT	CASSPGPRDTQYF
many	-	TRBJ2-3	TRBV4-2	TGTGCCAGCAGCCAAGATCCCGGGCTTGTATATAGCACAGATACGCAGTATTTT	CASSQDPGLVYSTDTQYF
many	TRBD2	TRBJ2-5	TRBV20-1	TGCAGTGCTAGAGATTTAGCGGGGGCAATCCAAGAGACCCAGTACTTC	CSARDLAGAIQETQYF
-	-	TRBJ2-3	TRBV20-1	TGCAGTGCTAGAGCCGGGACAGATACGCAGTATTTT	CSARAGTDTQYF
medium-sized	TRBD2	TRBJ2-7	TRBV7-2	TGTGCCAGCAGCACACGGACTAGCGGGGCCTACGAGCAGTACTTC	CASSTRTSGAYEQYF
few	-	TRBJ2-2	TRBV6-1	TGTGCCAGCAGTGAATCCGTGGGGATCGGGGAGCTGTTTTTT	CASSESVGIGELFF
many	TRBD2	TRBJ2-5	TRBV19	TGTGCCAGTAGTATCAGGGCGGCTAGCGGGATTCAAGAGACCCAGTACTTC	CASSIRAASGIQETQYF
-	TRBD2	TRBJ2-5	TRBV7-6	TGTGCCAGCAGCTCCAACGCGGGACTAGCGGGAGAAGAGACCCAGTACTTC	CASSSNAGLAGEETQYF